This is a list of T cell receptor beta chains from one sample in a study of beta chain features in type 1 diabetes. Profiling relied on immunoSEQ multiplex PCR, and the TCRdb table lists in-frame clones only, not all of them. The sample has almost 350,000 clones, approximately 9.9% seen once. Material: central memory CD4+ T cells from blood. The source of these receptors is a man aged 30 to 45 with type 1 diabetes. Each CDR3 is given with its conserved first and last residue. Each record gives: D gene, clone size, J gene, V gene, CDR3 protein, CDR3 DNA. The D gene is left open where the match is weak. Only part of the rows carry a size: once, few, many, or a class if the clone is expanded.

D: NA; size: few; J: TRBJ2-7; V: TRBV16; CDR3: CASSQSGQSYEQYF; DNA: TGTGCCAGCAGCCAATCCGGCCAGTCCTACGAGCAGTACTTC
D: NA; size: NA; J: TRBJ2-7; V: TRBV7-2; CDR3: CASSLALGTPASYEQYF; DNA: TGTGCCAGCAGCTTAGCGTTGGGGACGCCAGCCTCCTACGAGCAGTACTTC
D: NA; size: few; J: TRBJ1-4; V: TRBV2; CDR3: CASSAQGQGPEKLFF; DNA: TGTGCCAGCAGTGCCCAGGGCCAGGGTCCAGAAAAACTGTTTTTT
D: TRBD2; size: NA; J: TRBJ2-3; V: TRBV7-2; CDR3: CASSWTSAGGSVDTQYF; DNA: TGTGCCAGCAGCTGGACCTCGGCGGGGGGAAGTGTAGATACGCAGTATTTT
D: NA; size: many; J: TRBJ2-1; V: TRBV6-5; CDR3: CASRNPLGGYNEQFF; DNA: TGTGCCAGCAGAAACCCGCTCGGGGGATACAATGAGCAGTTCTTC
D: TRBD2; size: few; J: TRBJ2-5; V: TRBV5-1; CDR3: CASSPLAGLQETQYF; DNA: TGCGCCAGCAGCCCACTAGCGGGCCTCCAAGAGACCCAGTACTTC
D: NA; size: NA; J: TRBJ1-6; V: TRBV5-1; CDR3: CASSLALTDSPLHF; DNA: TGCGCCAGCAGCCTGGCTTTAACTGATTCACCCCTCCACTTT
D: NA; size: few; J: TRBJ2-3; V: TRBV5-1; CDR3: CASSRGRDGITDTQYF; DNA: TGCGCCAGCAGCCGAGGCAGGGATGGGATCACAGATACGCAGTATTTT
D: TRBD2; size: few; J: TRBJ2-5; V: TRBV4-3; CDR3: CASSLGGEPSETQYF; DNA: TGCGCCAGCAGCCTCGGGGGGGAACCCTCGGAGACCCAGTACTTC
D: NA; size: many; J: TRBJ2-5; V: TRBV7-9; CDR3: CASSFLPGEETQYF; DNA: TGTGCCAGCAGCTTTCTCCCGGGTGAAGAGACCCAGTACTTC